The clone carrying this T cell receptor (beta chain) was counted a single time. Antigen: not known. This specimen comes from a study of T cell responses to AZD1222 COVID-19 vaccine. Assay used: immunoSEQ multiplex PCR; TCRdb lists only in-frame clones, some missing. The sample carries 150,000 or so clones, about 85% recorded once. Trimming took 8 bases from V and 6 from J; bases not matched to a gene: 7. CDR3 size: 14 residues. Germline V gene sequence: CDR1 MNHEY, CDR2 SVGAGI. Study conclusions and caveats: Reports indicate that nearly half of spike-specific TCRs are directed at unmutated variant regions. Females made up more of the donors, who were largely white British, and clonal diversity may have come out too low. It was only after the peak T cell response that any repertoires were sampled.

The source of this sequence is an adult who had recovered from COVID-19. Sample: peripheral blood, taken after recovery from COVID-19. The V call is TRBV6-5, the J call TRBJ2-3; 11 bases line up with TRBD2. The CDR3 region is CASGIAGGADTQYF. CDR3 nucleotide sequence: TGTGCCAGCGGTATAGCGGGAGGGGCGGATACGCAGTATTTT.